This TCR beta chain was identified in a study of glioma-infiltrating T cells after dendritic cell vaccination. Turning to the study itself: Dendritic cells derived from monocytes and pulsed with autologous tumor lysate formed the vaccine. Dendritic cell vaccine was injected intradermally three times, biweekly.

Using immunoSEQ multiplex PCR, the repertoire was profiled, and TCRdb retains in-frame clones only, with some absent. The sample consists of roughly 100,000 clones, roughly 80% of them appearing once. Patients had residual fresh-frozen tumor tissue and more than two years of survival data. CDR1 and CDR2 from the germline V gene are LNHDA and SQIVND (reference sequence). The CDR3 consists of 20 residues. After removal of 4 bases from V and 4 bases from J, the junction contained 18 bases not matched to a gene. The material was blood, obtained before dendritic cell vaccination. The chain links TRBV19 to TRBJ2-2, with 10 bases identical to TRBD2. The clonotype comes from a human donor with glioblastoma. As DNA, the CDR3 is TGTGCCAGTAGTACTCTAACGCTCTTTAAGCGGGGGGGCAGCACCGGGGAGCTGTTTTTT. As protein: CASSTLTLFKRGGSTGELFF.